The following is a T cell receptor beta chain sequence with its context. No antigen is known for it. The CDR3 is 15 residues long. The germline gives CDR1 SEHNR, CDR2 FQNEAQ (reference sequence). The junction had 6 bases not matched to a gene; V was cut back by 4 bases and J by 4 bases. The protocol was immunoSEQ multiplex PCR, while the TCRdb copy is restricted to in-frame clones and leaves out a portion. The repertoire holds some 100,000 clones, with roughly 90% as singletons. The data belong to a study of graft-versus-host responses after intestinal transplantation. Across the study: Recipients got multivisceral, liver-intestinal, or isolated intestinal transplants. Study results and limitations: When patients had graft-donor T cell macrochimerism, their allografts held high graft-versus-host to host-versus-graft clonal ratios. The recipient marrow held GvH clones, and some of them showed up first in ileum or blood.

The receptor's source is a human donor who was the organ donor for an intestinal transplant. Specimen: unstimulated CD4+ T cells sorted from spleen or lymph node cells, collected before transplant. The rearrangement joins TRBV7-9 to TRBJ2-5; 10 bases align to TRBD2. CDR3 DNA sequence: TGTGCCAGCAGCTGGACTAGCGGAGATTCAGAGACCCAGTACTTC. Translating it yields CASSWTSGDSETQYF.